Listed below are T cell receptor beta chains from one sample, sequenced in a study of Ad26.COV2.S vaccination and SARS-CoV-2 variants. Here immunoSEQ multiplex PCR was the method, and the copy in TCRdb shows in-frame clones only, minus some. The sample yields some 320,000 clones, 85% seen once. The input for sequencing was peripheral blood, taken in a trial of Ad26.COV2.S vaccine versus placebo. These receptors were obtained from a person aged 18-65 years who received the Ad26.COV2.S COVID-19 vaccine or a placebo. Each CDR3 is given without its conserved first and last residue. Each record gives: CDR3 length, D gene, V gene, CDR3 protein. D genes are given only for firm matches.

11 . TRBV7-6 ASSLATGNTIY
14 . TRBV18 ASSQDSWGSNQPQH
18 TRBD2 TRBV5-1 ASSLWTAGTSLEGTDTQY
14 TRBD1 TRBV19 ASSTPTGTGSSPLH
12 TRBD1 TRBV9 ASSVAQGITEAF
14 . TRBV5-1 ASSFGQGVAKNIQY
14 . TRBV7-8 ASSLQLRQAGQPQH
13 TRBD1 TRBV14 ASLNRGTYNSPLH
14 . TRBV4-1 ASSPDYRQDPYGYT
9 . TRBV20-1 RIGLSETQY
12 . TRBV7-3 ASSSGGGEETQY
13 . TRBV5-6 ASSPWSHLRNEQF
18 TRBD1 TRBV7-3 ASSPVSLDRGLLGTDTQY
12 . TRBV19 ASSTIPDSNEQF
13 . TRBV2 ASSVDRGVYNEQF
12 . TRBV5-1 ASSLGRGEVPLH
13 . TRBV7-2 ASSFPSWGRNEQF
12 TRBD2 TRBV6-4 ASSLLAGAYEQY
15 . TRBV5-4 ASSRVPGGGAGETQY
10 TRBD1 TRBV6-5 ASSRTGDRAF
15 TRBD2 TRBV5-1 ASSLVAAGFSTDTQY
13 TRBD1 TRBV4-1 ASSHRDRGSHEQY
14 . TRBV5-1 ASRFPHGDSGNTIY
11 . TRBV2 ASSIKVYQPQH
15 . TRBV4-1 ASSQKKDSSGANVLT
14 TRBD2 TRBV5-1 ASHRGLAGGRDEQF
15 TRBD2 TRBV3-1/TRBV3-2 ASSQETSGVPKNIQY
12 TRBD2 TRBV19 ASSSHAGEGEQY
12 . TRBV29-1 SVERRFSGNTIY
11 TRBD1 TRBV10-3 AISKSSGTAQY
11 . TRBV6-5 ASSRYLHTEAF
14 TRBD2 TRBV7-8 ASSPRLAGIYNEQF
15 TRBD2 TRBV5-1 ASSLAGTSGALKTQY
12 . TRBV5-1 ASSVQAANEKLF
11 TRBD1 TRBV10-3 AISSGTDNEQF
13 TRBD1 TRBV28 ASSLSRQGRTPLH
13 . TRBV2 ASTGRGGNTGELF
15 . TRBV18 ASSPQRRGSGNYEQY
13 TRBD1 TRBV4-2 ASSQDHRGMETQY
12 TRBD1 TRBV27 ASSFSGTGRGYT
13 . TRBV7-5 ARSLGQGTGNTIY
13 TRBD1 TRBV7-8 ASSPSQGGNQPQH
12 . TRBV5-1 ASRVEGFPYEQY
14 TRBD1 TRBV5-5 ASSLAPGQPNEKLF
11 . TRBV5-1 ASKEGVTGELF
17 TRBD1 TRBV18 ASSPIEWTGPRANYGYT
13 . TRBV4-1 ASSPMDGYSYEQY
11 TRBD1 TRBV10-3 AITSGQFYGYT
13 TRBD1 TRBV7-8 ATRDRASYNSPLH
10 . TRBV4-1 ASSQEAGELF
12 . TRBV3-1/TRBV3-2 ASSQRRFDTEAF
13 . TRBV9 ASSVRGSNTGELF
13 TRBD1 TRBV2 ASSEAGTGNEKLF
12 . TRBV5-1 ASSLDRGSEKLF